This T cell receptor (beta chain) is from a study of OX40 agonist ivuxolimab in advanced cancers. General study results and limits: The study did not work out the antigen specificity of the expanded peripheral T cells. At 0.1 to 3.0 mg/kg and by week 6, CD4+ and CD8+ T cells in the blood had expanded clonally.

Exclusion of a patient followed from autoimmune disease history or systemic immunosuppression. Samples were taken at baseline and on day 1 of cycles 4 and 7. Using immunoSEQ multiplex PCR, the repertoire was profiled, and TCRdb retains in-frame clones only, with some absent. The sample has fewer than 55,000 clones, around 84% seen once. On this clone itself: Its antigen is undetermined.

The CDR3 covers 15 residues. Per germline, CDR1 LNHDA and CDR2 SQIVND (reference sequence). The V and J ends lost 5 bases and 3 bases respectively, with 17 bases between them. This TCR was sampled from an adult with an advanced solid tumor such as melanoma, head and neck, liver or kidney cancer. Sequencing was performed on CD4+ or CD8+ T cells sorted from blood, taken in a trial of the OX40 agonist ivuxolimab. The rearrangement uses TRBV19 and TRBJ2-7; D possibly corresponds to TRBD1 (5 bases). The DNA for the CDR3 is TGTGCCAGTAGTTTTGGGTGGGGCCAAGGCTACGAGCAGTACTTC. As protein: CASSFGWGQGYEQYF. The whole variable domain, remainder taken from reference TRBV19 and TRBJ2-7, is DGGITQSPKYLFRKEGQNVTLSCEQNLNHDAMYWYRQDPGQGLRLIYYSQIVNDFQKGDIAEGYSVSREKKESFPLTVTSAQKNPTAFYLCASSFGWGQGYEQYFGPGTRLTVT.